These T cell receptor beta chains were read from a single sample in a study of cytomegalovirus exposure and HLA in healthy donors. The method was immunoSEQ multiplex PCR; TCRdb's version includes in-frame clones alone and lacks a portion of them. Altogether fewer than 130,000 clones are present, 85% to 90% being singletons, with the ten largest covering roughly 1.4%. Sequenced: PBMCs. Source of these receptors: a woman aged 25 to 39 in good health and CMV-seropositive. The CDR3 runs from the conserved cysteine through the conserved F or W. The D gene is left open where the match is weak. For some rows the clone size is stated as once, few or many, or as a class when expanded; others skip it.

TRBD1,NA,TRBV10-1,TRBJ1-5,TGCGCCAGCGATGTTCGGGGACAGGCTAGCAATCAGCCCCAGCATTTT,CASDVRGQASNQPQHF
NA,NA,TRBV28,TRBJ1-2,TGTGCCAGCAGTCGGGATTCCAACTATGGCTACACCTTC,CASSRDSNYGYTF
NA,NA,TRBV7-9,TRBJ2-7,TGTGCCAGCAGCTTGGAGGTCTGGTCCGAGCAGTACTTC,CASSLEVWSEQYF
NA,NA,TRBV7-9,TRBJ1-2,TGTGCCAGCAGCTTGAGAGGGACACTAAGCCGAAACTATGGCTACACCTTC,CASSLRGTLSRNYGYTF
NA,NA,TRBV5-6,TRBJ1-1,TGTGCCAGCACCTTAACAGGGATCACTGAAGCTTTCTTT,CASTLTGITEAFF
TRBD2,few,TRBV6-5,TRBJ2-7,TGTGCCAGCAGTCTACGAGCGGGGCGGCAGTACTTC,CASSLRAGRQYF
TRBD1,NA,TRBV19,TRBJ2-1,TGTGCCAGTAGAGACAGGGGACTCTCCTACAATGAGCAGTTCTTC,CASRDRGLSYNEQFF
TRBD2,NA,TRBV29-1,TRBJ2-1,TGCAGCGTTAAGGGCGGGGGCAATGAGCAGTTCTTC,CSVKGGGNEQFF
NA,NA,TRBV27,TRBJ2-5,TGTGCCAGCAGTTCGCCGGGAAGGTACCAAGAGACCCAGTACTTC,CASSSPGRYQETQYF
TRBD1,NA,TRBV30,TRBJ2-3,TGTGCCTGGCGACAGGGGGCCACAGATACGCAGTATTTT,CAWRQGATDTQYF
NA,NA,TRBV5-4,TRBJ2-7,TGTGCCAGCAGCGCGGGGACAGCTCCCTCCTACGAGCAGTACTTC,CASSAGTAPSYEQYF
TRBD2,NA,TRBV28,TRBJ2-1,TGTGCCAGCACCCTATCGGTTAGCGGGAGCTACAATGAGCAGTTCTTC,CASTLSVSGSYNEQFF
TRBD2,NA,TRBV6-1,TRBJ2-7,TGTGCCAGCAGTGAAACGGGGGGGGGCTCCTACGAGCAGTACTTC,CASSETGGGSYEQYF
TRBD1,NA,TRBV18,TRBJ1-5,TGTGCCAGCTCACCGACAGGGGTTTGGCCCCAGCATTTT,CASSPTGVWPQHF
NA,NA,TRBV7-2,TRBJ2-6,TGTGCCAGCAGCTTTGGGACACAAAGCTCTGGGGCCAACGTCCTGACTTTC,CASSFGTQSSGANVLTF
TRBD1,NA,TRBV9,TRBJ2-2,TGTGCCAGCAGCGTAAATCGACAGGGCCCGCCCGGGGAGCTGTTTTTT,CASSVNRQGPPGELFF
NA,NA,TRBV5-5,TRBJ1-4,TGTGCCAGCAGCCGACACCGGGGACTCGAAACTAATGAAAAACTGTTTTTT,CASSRHRGLETNEKLFF
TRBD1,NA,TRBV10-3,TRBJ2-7,TGTGCCATCAGAACGGACAGGGGAGAGCAGTACTTC,CAIRTDRGEQYF
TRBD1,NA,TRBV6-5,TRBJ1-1,TGTGCCAGCAGCCACAGGACAGGGATGAACACTGAAGCTTTCTTT,CASSHRTGMNTEAFF
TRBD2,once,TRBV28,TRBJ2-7,TGTGCCAGCACCCGTGGGGGGGAGTCCTACGAGCAGTACTTC,CASTRGGESYEQYF
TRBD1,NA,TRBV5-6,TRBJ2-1,TGTGCGACCCACAACAGGGGGGCCTACAATGAGCAGTTCTTC,CATHNRGAYNEQFF
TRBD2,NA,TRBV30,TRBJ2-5,TGTGCCTGGAGTGCCAGCGGGGGGCTCCAAGAGACCCAGTACTTC,CAWSASGGLQETQYF
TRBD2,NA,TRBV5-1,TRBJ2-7,TGCGCCAGCAGCGAGGACTGGGGAGCGGGGTTGACGTGGTACTTC,CASSEDWGAGLTWYF
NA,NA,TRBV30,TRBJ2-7,TGTGCCTGGAGTGTCTCACCTGTCATAGGGGCCTACGAGCAGTACTTC,CAWSVSPVIGAYEQYF
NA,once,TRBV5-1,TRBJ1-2,TGCGCCAGCAGCGTTAGATCAGGGATCTATGGCTACACCTTC,CASSVRSGIYGYTF
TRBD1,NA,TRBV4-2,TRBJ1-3,TGTGCCAGCAGCCAAATGGGGGGACAGGGGTGGGACACCATATATTTT,CASSQMGGQGWDTIYF
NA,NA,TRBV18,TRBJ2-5,TGTGCCAGCTCACCCAGACAGGCCCAAGAGACCCAGTACTTC,CASSPRQAQETQYF
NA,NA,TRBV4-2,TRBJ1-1,TGTGCCAGCAGCCAAGAGGGGGGTTCGGGCTCTGAAGCTTTCTTT,CASSQEGGSGSEAFF
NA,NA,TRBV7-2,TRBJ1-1,TGTGCCAGCAGCTTAACCCAGGGTGGCACTGAAGCTTTCTTT,CASSLTQGGTEAFF
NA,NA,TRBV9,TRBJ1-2,TGTGCCAGCAGCGTAGGACAGTTTAGCTCCTATGGCTACACCTTC,CASSVGQFSSYGYTF
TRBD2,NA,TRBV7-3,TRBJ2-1,TGTGCCAGCAGCTTAATCAGCGGGGGTTACAATGAGCAGTTCTTC,CASSLISGGYNEQFF
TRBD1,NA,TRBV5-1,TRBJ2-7,TGCGCCAGCAGCTTGCGGGACAGCACCTACGAGCAGTACTTC,CASSLRDSTYEQYF
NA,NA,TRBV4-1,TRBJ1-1,TGCGCCAGCAGCCAACAGGGAGGGAGGGCTGAAGCTTTCTTT,CASSQQGGRAEAFF
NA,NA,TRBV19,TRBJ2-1,TGTGCCAGTAGTAAAAGAGGGGGCTACAATGAGCAGTTCTTC,CASSKRGGYNEQFF
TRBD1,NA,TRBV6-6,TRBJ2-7,TGTGCCAGCAGTTACTGGGACAGGGGCAACGAGCAGTACTTC,CASSYWDRGNEQYF
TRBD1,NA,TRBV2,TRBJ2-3,TGTGCCAGCAGGGCACCGGGACAGGGGTGGGAAAGGGGCACAGATACGCAGTATTTT,CASRAPGQGWERGTDTQYF
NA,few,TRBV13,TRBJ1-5,TGTGCCAGCAGCTTAGGGCAGGGTAATCAGCCCCAGCATTTT,CASSLGQGNQPQHF
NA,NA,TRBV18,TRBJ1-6,TGTGCCAGCTCACCGTCTGGGCAGAATAATTCACCCCTCCACTTT,CASSPSGQNNSPLHF
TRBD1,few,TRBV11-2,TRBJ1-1,TGTGCCAGCAGTTCGACAGGGGTCGCTGAAGCTTTCTTT,CASSSTGVAEAFF
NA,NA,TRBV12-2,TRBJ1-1,TGTGCAAGTCGCCTAACCCAGGGTATAGACACTGAAGCTTTCTTT,CASRLTQGIDTEAFF
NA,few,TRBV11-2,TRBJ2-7,TGTGCCAGCAGCTCCCCGCGGGGGCTCTCCTACGAGCAGTACTTC,CASSSPRGLSYEQYF
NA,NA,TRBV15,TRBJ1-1,TGTGCCACCAGCGGGGTGGGCAGGGCGAACACTGAAGCTTTCTTT,CATSGVGRANTEAFF
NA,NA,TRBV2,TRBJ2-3,TGTGCCAGCAGTGAAGCAGGAGGAGGGGGCACAGATACGCAGTATTTT,CASSEAGGGGTDTQYF
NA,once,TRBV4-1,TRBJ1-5,TGCGCCAGCAGCCAAGCCCAGGGTGGGAATCAGCCCCAGCATTTT,CASSQAQGGNQPQHF
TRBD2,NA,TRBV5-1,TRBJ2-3,TGCGCCAGCAGCCGGGGACTAGCGGGGACAGATACGCAGTATTTT,CASSRGLAGTDTQYF
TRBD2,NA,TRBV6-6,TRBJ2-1,TGTGCCAGCCGACTAGCGGTCTACAATGAGCAGTTCTTC,CASRLAVYNEQFF
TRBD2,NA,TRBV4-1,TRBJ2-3,TGCGCCAGCAGCCAAAACCTGGGACTAGCGGGGAGATCAGATACGCAGTATTTT,CASSQNLGLAGRSDTQYF